The T cell receptor beta chain under discussion was sequenced for a study of OX40 agonist ivuxolimab in advanced cancers. Study overall: Patients were roughly 81% male with ages roughly 20 to 80, mean roughly 64.

Assay used: immunoSEQ multiplex PCR; TCRdb lists only in-frame clones, some missing. The sample consists of 19,000 or so clones, about 86% of them appearing once. Sequencing used CD4+ or CD8+ T cells sorted from blood, obtained in a trial of the OX40 agonist ivuxolimab. The sequence was obtained from an adult with an advanced solid tumor such as melanoma, head and neck, liver or kidney cancer.

Here the CDR3 DNA reads TGTGCCAGCAGTGAAAGGTCGGCGGAGACCCAGTACTTC. Amino acids: CASSERSAETQYF. V usage is TRBV2 and J usage is TRBJ2-5; the D is unclear. Trimming shortened V by 2 bases and J by 5 bases, and 9 bases separated the two germline ends. Germline CDR1 and CDR2: SNHLY and FYNNEI. This CDR3 is built from 13 residues.